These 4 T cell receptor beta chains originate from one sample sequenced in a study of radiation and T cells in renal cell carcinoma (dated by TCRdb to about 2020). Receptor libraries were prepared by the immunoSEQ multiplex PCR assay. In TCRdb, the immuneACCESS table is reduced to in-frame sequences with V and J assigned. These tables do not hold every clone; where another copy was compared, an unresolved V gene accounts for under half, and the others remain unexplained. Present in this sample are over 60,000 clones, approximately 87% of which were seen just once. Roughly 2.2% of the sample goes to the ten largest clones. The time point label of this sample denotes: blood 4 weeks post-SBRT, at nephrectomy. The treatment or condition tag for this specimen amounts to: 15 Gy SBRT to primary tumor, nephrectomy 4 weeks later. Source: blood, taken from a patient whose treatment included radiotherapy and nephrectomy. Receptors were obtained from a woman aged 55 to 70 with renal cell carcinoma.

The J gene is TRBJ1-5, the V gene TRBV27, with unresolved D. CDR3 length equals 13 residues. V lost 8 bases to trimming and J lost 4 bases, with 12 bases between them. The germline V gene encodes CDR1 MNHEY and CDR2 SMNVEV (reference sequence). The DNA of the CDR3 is TGTGCCAGCGGCCTACAATATAATCAGCCCCAGCATTTT. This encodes CASGLQYNQPQHF.

The CDR3 here is CASSSRGISYNEQFF. The DNA for the CDR3 is TGTGCCAGCAGTTCCAGGGGTATTTCCTACAATGAGCAGTTCTTC. The chain is built from TRBV7-9 and TRBJ2-1; possible D gene TRBD1, 6 bases. Germline lookup yields CDR1 SEHNR and CDR2 FQNEAQ (reference sequence). The CDR3 loop spans 15 amino acids. V lost 6 bases to trimming and J lost 1 base, with 13 bases between them.

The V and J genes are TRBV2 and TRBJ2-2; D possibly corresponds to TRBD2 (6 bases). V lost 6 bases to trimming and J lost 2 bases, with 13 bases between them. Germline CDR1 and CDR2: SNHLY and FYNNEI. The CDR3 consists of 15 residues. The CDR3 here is CASRTVLANTGELFF. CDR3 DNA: TGTGCCAGCAGGACCGTACTAGCCAACACCGGGGAGCTGTTTTTT.

The CDR3 here is CASKGRYGYTF. The CDR3 DNA follows: TGTGCCAGCAAGGGGCGCTATGGCTACACCTTC. The chain joins TRBV9 to TRBJ1-2; the D gene is possibly TRBD1 (5 bases). The CDR3 totals 11 residues. Per the germline V gene, CDR1 is SGDLS and CDR2 is YYNGEE. Trimming pared 6 bases from V and 4 bases from J, leaving 7 bases between.